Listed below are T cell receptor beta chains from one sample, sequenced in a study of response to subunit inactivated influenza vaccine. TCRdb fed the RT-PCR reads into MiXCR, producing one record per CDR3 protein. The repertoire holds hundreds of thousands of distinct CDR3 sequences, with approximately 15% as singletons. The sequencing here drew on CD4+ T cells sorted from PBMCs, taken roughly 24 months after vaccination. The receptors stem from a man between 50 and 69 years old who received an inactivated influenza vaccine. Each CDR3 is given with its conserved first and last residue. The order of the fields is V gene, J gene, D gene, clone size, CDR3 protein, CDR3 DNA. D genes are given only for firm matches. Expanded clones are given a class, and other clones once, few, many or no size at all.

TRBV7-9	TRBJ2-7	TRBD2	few	CASSRRDSGIEQYF	TGTGCCAGCAGCCGCCGAGATAGCGGGATTGAGCAGTACTTC
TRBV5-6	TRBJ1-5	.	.	CASSLRGSYSNQPQHF	TGTGCCAGCAGCTTGCGTGGATCGTATAGCAATCAGCCCCAGCATTTT
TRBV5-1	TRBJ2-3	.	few	CASSFSGQTTDTQYF	TGCGCCAGCAGCTTTTCAGGACAGACAACAGATACGCAGTATTTT
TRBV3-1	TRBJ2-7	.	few	CASSQGTRGSYEQYF	TGTGCCAGCAGCCAAGGGACACGGGGCTCCTACGAGCAGTACTTC
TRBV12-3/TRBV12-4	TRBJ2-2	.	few	CASRAQEFGELFF	TGTGCCAGCAGGGCACAGGAATTCGGGGAGCTGTTTTTT
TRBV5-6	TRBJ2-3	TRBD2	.	CASSLRLAGVSGTDTQYF	TGTGCCAGCAGCTTACGACTAGCGGGAGTTTCTGGCACAGATACGCAGTATTTT
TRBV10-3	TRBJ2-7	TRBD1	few	CAIRETGLSYEQYF	TGTGCCATCAGAGAGACAGGGCTCTCCTACGAGCAGTACTTC
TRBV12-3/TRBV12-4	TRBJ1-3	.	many	CASRTTDSGNTIYF	TGTGCCAGCAGAACGACAGACTCTGGAAACACCATATATTTT
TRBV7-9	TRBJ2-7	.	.	CASSLDSWREQYF	TGTGCCAGCAGCTTGGACAGTTGGCGGGAGCAGTACTTC
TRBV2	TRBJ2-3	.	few	CASSEGHPTDTQYF	TGTGCCAGCAGTGAAGGACACCCCACAGATACGCAGTATTTT
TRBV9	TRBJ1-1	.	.	CASSPRDGTEAFF	TGTGCCAGCAGCCCTAGAGATGGGACTGAAGCTTTCTTT
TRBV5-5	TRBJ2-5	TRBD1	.	CASSLERQGVTQYF	TGTGCCAGCAGCTTGGAGCGACAGGGGGTGACCCAGTACTTC
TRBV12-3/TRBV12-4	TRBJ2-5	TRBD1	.	CASKRTGTGGWETQYF	TGTGCCAGCAAAAGAACCGGGACAGGGGGCTGGGAGACCCAGTACTTC
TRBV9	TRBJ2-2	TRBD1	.	CASSPLGTGWIGELFF	TGTGCCAGCAGCCCCTTGGGGACAGGGTGGATCGGGGAGCTGTTTTTT